Presented here are 8 T cell receptor beta chains from one specimen sequenced in a study of T cell repertoires and Cas9 in healthy adults. TCRdb's table, derived via immunoSEQ multiplex PCR, lists solely in-frame clones and lacks some. The repertoire has 20,000 to 25,000 clones, under 95% of them found once; the top ten carry roughly 1.6%. Input material: CD4+ effector T cells (CD127+, CD25-, CD137-, CD154-) from PBMCs; culture status not recorded. Every receptor here comes from a human donor in good health.

V usage is TRBV5-1 and J usage is TRBJ1-6; no definite D call. V was trimmed by 6 bases and J by 3 bases, leaving 19 bases between them. CDR1 and CDR2 (germline): SGHRS, YFSETQ. The CDR3 has 17 amino acids. Written as DNA, the CDR3 is TGCGCCAGCACCCCCGGAAGGGCAGGCAACTATAATTCACCCCTCCACTTT. Its protein is CASTPGRAGNYNSPLHF.

The V gene is TRBV19, the J gene TRBJ1-5; D ambiguous. V lost 3 bases and J lost 2, with 5 bases in between. Germline loops: CDR1 LNHDA, CDR2 SQIVND (reference sequence). There are 13 residues in the CDR3. The CDR3 loop reads CASSMRGNQPQHF. Written as DNA, the CDR3 is TGTGCCAGTAGTATGCGTGGCAATCAGCCCCAGCATTTT.

The genes are TRBV6-6 and TRBJ2-4; D might be TRBD1 (6 bases). V gave up 6 bases and J gave up 9 bases, with 24 bases separating them. The CDR3 length is 16 residues. Germline CDR1 reads MNHNY; CDR2 reads SVGAGI (reference sequence). The CDR3 region is CASSHDRRPGEGIQYF. The CDR3 DNA is TGTGCCAGCAGCCATGACAGGAGACCTGGCGAGGGCATTCAGTACTTC.

The rearrangement joins TRBV5-1 to TRBJ2-3; TRBD2 matches 10 bases. There are 18 residues in the CDR3. Germline-derived CDR1 and CDR2 are SGHRS and YFSETQ. J lost 3 bases, V lost 3 bases, and 13 bases had no gene match. The CDR3 DNA reads TGCGCCAGCAGCTCGGGCTCTAGCGGGAGAGTGGTGACAGATACGCAGTATTTT. As protein: CASSSGSSGRVVTDTQYF.

The chain has TRBV28 and TRBJ1-2; D is ambiguous. The CDR3 covers 13 residues. Trimming cost V 1 base and J 4 bases, with 7 bases left between them. Germline CDR1 reads MDHEN; CDR2 reads SYDVKM. DNA for the CDR3: TGTGCCAGCAGTTTATATGGGGTCTATGGCTACACCTTC. Its translation: CASSLYGVYGYTF.

This chain connects TRBV6-4 to TRBJ1-5; D ambiguous. The V gene lost 3 bases and the J gene lost 3 bases, with 6 bases spanning the gap. There are 13 residues in the CDR3. Germline V gives CDR1 MRHNA, CDR2 SNTAGT. The CDR3 reads CASSETPNQPQHF. The CDR3 DNA is TGTGCCAGCAGTGAGACCCCCAATCAGCCCCAGCATTTT.

This rearrangement joins TRBV5-1 to TRBJ2-5; 9 nucleotides match TRBD2. Germline-derived CDR1 and CDR2 are SGHRS and YFSETQ. This CDR3 contains 14 residues. V lost 4 bases, J lost 11 bases, and 12 bases stayed unmatched. The CDR3 DNA follows: TGCGCCAGCAGCCCCGGGGCGGGGGGGCCAGAGCAGTACTTC. This gives the protein CASSPGAGGPEQYF.

J is TRBJ2-3 and V is TRBV6-1; possible D gene TRBD2, 5 bases. Trimming shortened V by 2 bases and J by 1 base, and 13 bases separated the two germline ends. Germline V gene lookup returns CDR1 MNHNS and CDR2 SASEGT. The CDR3 is 16 residues long. The CDR3 sequence is CASSESAGGGTDTQYF. The CDR3 bases are TGTGCCAGCAGTGAAAGTGCCGGAGGCGGCACAGATACGCAGTATTTT.